This T cell receptor beta chain originates from a study of molecular identifiers for immune sequencing clone quantification. TCRdb ran MiXCR on the PCR reads and lists one entry per CDR3 protein. The data show about 640,000 distinct CDR3 sequences, around 20% seen once. Study-level points and caveats: Barcodes shared by identical TCR molecules could lead to underestimated sizes of highly expanded clones. Clones above 20 RNA copies contained over 98% of effector molecules but under 1% of naive ones. Reportedly, one cell's Jurkat TCR RNA was detected within 1,100,000 naive CD8 cells.

On this clonotype: Its specificity is unknown.

Looked up from germline, CDR1 is PRHDT and CDR2 is FYEKMQ (reference sequence). V was shortened by 1 base and J by 12 bases, with 10 bases between the two germline ends. CDR3 length equals 12 residues. This sequence was found in a human donor in good health. Some libraries in this study had Jurkat cell RNA spiked in. The V and J genes are TRBV13 and TRBJ2-1; D remains ambiguous. The sample was naive CD8+ T cells from blood, with Jurkat cell RNA spiked in. Subset defined: FACS-sorted CD8+CD4-CCR7+CD45RA+ naive T cells. This CDR3 reads CASSLEARGQFF. CDR3 nucleotide sequence: TGTGCCAGCAGCTTAGAAGCTCGTGGGCAGTTCTTC.